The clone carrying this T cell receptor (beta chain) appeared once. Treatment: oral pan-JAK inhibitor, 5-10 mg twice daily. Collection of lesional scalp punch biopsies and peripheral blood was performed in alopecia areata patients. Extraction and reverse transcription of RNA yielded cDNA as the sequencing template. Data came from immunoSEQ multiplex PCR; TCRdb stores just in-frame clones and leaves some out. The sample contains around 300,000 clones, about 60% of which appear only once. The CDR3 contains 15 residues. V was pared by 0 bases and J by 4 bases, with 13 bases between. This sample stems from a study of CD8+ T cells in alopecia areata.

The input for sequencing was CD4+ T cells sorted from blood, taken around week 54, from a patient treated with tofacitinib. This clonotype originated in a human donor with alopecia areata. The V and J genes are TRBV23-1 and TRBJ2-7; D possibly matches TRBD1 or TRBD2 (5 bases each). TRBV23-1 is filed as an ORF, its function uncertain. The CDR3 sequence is CASSQSKGRRYEQYF. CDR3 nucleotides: TGCGCCAGCAGTCAATCCAAGGGGAGACGGTACGAGCAGTACTTC.